This is a list of T cell receptor beta chains from one sample in a study of blood T cells in healthy people across ages. MiXCR, run by TCRdb on the 5' RACE reads, gives a single entry per CDR3 protein. The data contain 550,000 to 750,000 distinct CDR3 sequences, over 20% of them singletons. The sample comprised blood. These receptors originate from a man aged 70 or older in good health. Both conserved end residues are part of each CDR3. The order of the fields is D gene, V gene, clone size, J gene, CDR3 protein, CDR3 DNA. The D gene is left open where the match is weak. Clone size, where shown, is once, few, many, or a class for clones that have expanded.

D gene: TRBD2; V gene: TRBV7-8; clone size: few; J gene: TRBJ2-1; CDR3 protein: CASSGLAGVYDEQFF; CDR3 DNA: TGTGCCAGCAGCGGACTAGCGGGAGTGTATGATGAGCAGTTCTTC
D gene: NA; V gene: TRBV3-1; clone size: NA; J gene: TRBJ2-5; CDR3 protein: CASSQPSPTKSETQYF; CDR3 DNA: TGTGCCAGCAGCCAACCGAGTCCTACAAAGTCAGAGACCCAGTACTTC
D gene: TRBD1; V gene: TRBV7-2; clone size: once; J gene: TRBJ2-1; CDR3 protein: CASSGRQGQSSYNEQFF; CDR3 DNA: TGTGCCAGCAGCGGACGACAGGGCCAAAGCTCCTACAATGAGCAGTTCTTC
D gene: NA; V gene: TRBV18; clone size: NA; J gene: TRBJ2-2; CDR3 protein: CASSRGGERNTGKLFF; CDR3 DNA: TGTGCCAGCTCTAGGGGCGGCGAGAGGAACACCGGGAAGCTGTTTTTT
D gene: NA; V gene: TRBV7-9; clone size: few; J gene: TRBJ2-7; CDR3 protein: CASSRDGVVSPEQYF; CDR3 DNA: TGTGCCAGCAGCCGGGATGGGGTCGTCTCCCCCGAGCAGTACTTC
D gene: TRBD1; V gene: TRBV6-1; clone size: few; J gene: TRBJ1-5; CDR3 protein: CASSPSISGTGALNQPQHF; CDR3 DNA: TGTGCCAGCAGTCCCTCTATTTCCGGGACAGGGGCGCTCAATCAGCCCCAGCATTTT
D gene: NA; V gene: TRBV7-9; clone size: few; J gene: TRBJ2-6; CDR3 protein: CASSFRILSGANVLTF; CDR3 DNA: TGTGCCAGCAGCTTTCGGATCCTGTCTGGGGCCAACGTCCTGACTTTC
D gene: NA; V gene: TRBV7-2; clone size: many; J gene: TRBJ2-5; CDR3 protein: CASSSLDLQETQYF; CDR3 DNA: TGTGCCAGCAGCTCGTTGGACCTACAAGAGACCCAGTACTTC
D gene: TRBD1; V gene: TRBV20-1; clone size: NA; J gene: TRBJ2-1; CDR3 protein: CSASDQGVYNEQFF; CDR3 DNA: TGCAGTGCTAGTGACCAGGGGGTGTACAATGAGCAGTTCTTC
D gene: NA; V gene: TRBV20-1; clone size: few; J gene: TRBJ1-3; CDR3 protein: CSARKGAVSSGNTIYF; CDR3 DNA: TGCAGTGCTAGGAAAGGGGCGGTGAGCTCTGGAAACACCATATATTTT
D gene: TRBD2; V gene: TRBV7-2; clone size: NA; J gene: TRBJ2-2; CDR3 protein: CASSFPSGRAGPGELFF; CDR3 DNA: TGTGCCAGCAGCTTTCCTAGCGGGAGGGCCGGGCCCGGGGAGCTGTTTTTT
D gene: TRBD1; V gene: TRBV3-1; clone size: NA; J gene: TRBJ1-2; CDR3 protein: CASSTTTGNYGYTF; CDR3 DNA: TGTGCCAGCAGCACAACGACAGGGAACTATGGCTACACCTTC
D gene: TRBD1; V gene: TRBV3-1; clone size: NA; J gene: TRBJ1-2; CDR3 protein: CASSYGTGPNYGYAF; CDR3 DNA: TGTGCCAGCAGCTATGGGACAGGGCCTAACTATGGCTACGCCTTC
D gene: TRBD1; V gene: TRBV3-1; clone size: few; J gene: TRBJ1-2; CDR3 protein: CASSQEGTEIGGYTF; CDR3 DNA: TGTGCCAGCAGCCAAGAAGGGACAGAGATTGGAGGCTACACCTTC
D gene: NA; V gene: TRBV28; clone size: NA; J gene: TRBJ2-4; CDR3 protein: CASSPTGLSKNIQYF; CDR3 DNA: TGTGCCAGCAGTCCCACAGGGCTCAGCAAAAACATTCAGTACTTC
D gene: NA; V gene: TRBV20-1; clone size: NA; J gene: TRBJ2-5; CDR3 protein: CSAPEQQETQYF; CDR3 DNA: TGCAGTGCTCCCGAGCAGCAAGAGACCCAGTACTTC
D gene: TRBD2; V gene: TRBV11-2; clone size: NA; J gene: TRBJ2-3; CDR3 protein: CASSPGTSGRTTDTQYF; CDR3 DNA: TGTGCCAGCAGCCCCGGGACTAGCGGGAGAACCACAGATACGCAGTATTTT
D gene: TRBD1; V gene: TRBV28; clone size: few; J gene: TRBJ2-7; CDR3 protein: CASSRTGTGASYEQYF; CDR3 DNA: TGTGCCAGCAGTCGAACGGGGACAGGGGCCTCCTACGAGCAGTACTTC
D gene: NA; V gene: TRBV7-2; clone size: many; J gene: TRBJ2-4; CDR3 protein: CASSLTGRGNIQYF; CDR3 DNA: TGTGCCAGCAGCTTAACGGGGCGCGGAAACATTCAGTACTTC
D gene: TRBD2; V gene: TRBV2; clone size: many; J gene: TRBJ2-3; CDR3 protein: CASSGTPLAGGEDTQYF; CDR3 DNA: TGTGCCAGCAGTGGTACTCCTCTAGCGGGAGGTGAAGATACGCAGTATTTT
D gene: TRBD2; V gene: TRBV12-3/TRBV12-4; clone size: NA; J gene: TRBJ2-7; CDR3 protein: CASSSGTSGRIPSF; CDR3 DNA: TGTGCCAGCAGTTCCGGGACTAGCGGGAGGATACCCTCGTTC
D gene: NA; V gene: TRBV20-1; clone size: NA; J gene: TRBJ2-7; CDR3 protein: CSAIPLSAGYEQYF; CDR3 DNA: TGCAGTGCCATACCTCTCTCTGCGGGCTACGAGCAGTACTTC
D gene: TRBD2; V gene: TRBV6-1; clone size: NA; J gene: TRBJ2-1; CDR3 protein: CASSTGGLVAHNEQFF; CDR3 DNA: TGTGCCAGCAGTACGGGGGGACTAGTAGCCCACAATGAGCAGTTCTTC
D gene: NA; V gene: TRBV5-1; clone size: NA; J gene: TRBJ2-3; CDR3 protein: CASSLAVGRGADTQYF; CDR3 DNA: TGCGCCAGCAGCTTGGCCGTCGGGAGAGGAGCAGATACGCAGTATTTT